This paragraph reports one T cell receptor beta chain. It lacks a known antigen. Per-nucleotide qualities are absent, and no much larger clonotype sits a single base away. The cohort consisted of hundreds of healthy bone marrow donors. At the time of sampling, all cohort members were nominally healthy, though unrecorded immune exposures were likely present. The donor tested CMV seropositive, placing the donor among the 250 to 350 seropositive members of the cohort. Every donor gave a peripheral blood sample, and the peripheral blood mononuclear cells from that sample were used for TCR beta sequencing. The Qiagen DNeasy Blood Extraction Kit was used to extract genomic DNA from the blood cell samples. This record comes from a study of cytomegalovirus exposure and HLA in healthy donors (dated by TCRdb to 2016 to 2017). About the investigation overall: According to an earlier analysis of 587 of the donors, about 170 million T cells yielded 117 million unique TCR beta sequences and 276 Gb of sequence data. About 280 gigabases of sequencing data and around 88 million unique TCR sequences made up an early release that covered 500 to 650 HLA-typed donors. Among the roughly 380 genotyped donors, 81% belonged to the genetic ancestry cluster associated with self-reported Caucasian donors. The aim of the study was to test whether cataloging public T cell receptors could identify signatures of past pathogen exposure. The T cell repertoires of 666 subjects were profiled by immunosequencing and related to cytomegalovirus serostatus. Along with the roughly 700-subject first cohort, a separate validation cohort of over a hundred different subjects was used. The study combined high-throughput TCR immunosequencing, statistical association of individual TCRs with disease status, and machine learning to predict cytomegalovirus infection status. A later analysis re-examined previously published TCR beta repertoires from more than 650 donors and added high-resolution HLA genotyping to investigate patterns of TCR occurrence. Rather than drawing on any new phenotypic data, the later analysis identified candidate immune exposures from TCR beta sequences and the way those sequences occurred across donors. An earlier analysis of around 640 of the donors used high-throughput TCR beta sequencing to judge whether each TCR beta V gene segment behaved as functional or pseudogenic. Donor age, sex, ethnicity and CMV serostatus were collected together with the repertoire data. A later genetic analysis took genome-wide SNP genotypes for 398 of the 666 donors and used that subset as a discovery cohort. All discovery cohort repertoires had been generated on a single sequencing platform. Class I and class II HLA loci were covered by the typing at four-digit resolution. Typing coverage differed by locus: A, B, C, DRB1 and DQB1 were typed in roughly 620-630 donors, DQA1 in 500 to 550, DPA1 in around 600, and DPB1 in around 490. Several DR-DQ haplotypes were treated as single units for association and clustering because of strong linkage in the cohort. Among some 400 genotyped donors of the cohort, an average of roughly 240,000 unique TCR beta nucleotide sequences were sequenced per donor, about a sixth of them non-productive. What the research found in general, with its limitations: According to the authors, the approach could potentially be generalized to other disease states and immunological phenotypes. Because HLA typing was unavailable for some donors at each locus, only the typed subset was used in association tests. The presence/absence analyses assumed that sequencing depth was roughly uniform across donors, and that assumption may not be true. When HLA alleles, especially DR and DQ, strongly co-occurred, attributing TCR associations to individual alleles was difficult. In a later analysis, HLA-associated TCR beta chains showed more clonal expansion and lower generation probabilities than non-associated chains that were equally common. At a false discovery rate of 0.05, a later analysis linked about 16,000 TCR beta sequences to specific HLA alleles. In the study, around 150 TCR beta chains were listed as associated with cytomegalovirus. For the cohort, immune exposure information was limited to CMV serostatus. Correlated functional status among segregating V segments might be attributable to linkage disequilibrium, but an unknown experimental factor could not be ruled out. An association between a missense DCLRE1C variant and V-gene and J-gene trimming of TCR beta chains was found in a later genetic analysis and replicated in an independent cohort. A further reported finding was that TCR beta sequences accurately predicted the HLA-A and HLA-B alleles for most subjects in the first cohort. An earlier analysis of approximately 540 of the donors showed that most TCR beta V segments appeared in productive rearrangements either about 87% or about 30% of the time, which broadly matched IMGT annotations. This cohort had only TCR beta chains sequenced, and the lack of alpha or paired-chain data limited which features could be detected. According to a later analysis, parvovirus B19, influenza, CMV and Epstein-Barr virus appeared linked to several top co-occurrence clusters. A later analysis found that most CMV-associated TCR beta chains appeared HLA-restricted, with HLA associations seemingly driven largely by CMV exposure. In a later genetic analysis, fewer N-insertions in productive TCRs were reported among donors in an Asian-associated ancestry cluster than the roughly 710-donor mean. In both the original and validation cohorts, the classifier was reported to diagnose cytomegalovirus status with high specificity and sensitivity. A few of the identified cytomegalovirus-associated TCR beta chains were confirmed in vitro to be specific for cytomegalovirus antigens. Most TCR sequences were seen in very few donors, while some public TCRs were found in many individuals. Because counts were too low, 15 to 20 rarely observed V segments, including chromosome 9 orphons, were excluded from the earlier analysis of 587 of the donors. A group of highly shared sequence variants was considered likely to be a technical artifact of the sequencing pipeline. A later analysis found that TCR association rates varied across HLA loci, with DRB1 alleles showing the most associated TCRs and HLA-C alleles the fewest.

The library was produced with the immunoSEQ multiplex PCR assay. For the multiplex PCR, a mixture combining 60 forward primers for TCR Vbeta segments and 13 reverse primers for TCR Jbeta segments was used. A multiplex PCR assay on genomic DNA amplified the CDR3 region of rearranged TCR beta genes. On the Illumina HiSeq System, the amplified TCR beta libraries were sequenced as 87-base-pair reads. The authors' pipeline ran thus. A later analysis tallied 70 million to 100 million unique TCR beta chains across the approximately 670 repertoires, and around 12 million of those chains were shared by two or more donors. To remove PCR and sequencing errors, raw reads were error-corrected and collapsed into unique sequences using a nearest-neighbor algorithm that merged closely related sequences. CDR3 sequences were aligned to IMGT reference sequences to assign V, D and J gene segments. For a sequence to be retained, a match of at least six nucleotides to both a V gene segment and a J gene segment was required. A rearrangement was called productive if the CDR3 had no stop codons and remained in frame with V and J, and every other rearrangement was called non-productive. Following IMGT convention, CDR3 was defined as the stretch from the second conserved V-encoded cysteine up to the conserved J-encoded phenylalanine. Sequences without an unambiguous match to a single V gene segment were excluded from the earlier analysis of almost 600 of the donors. In an earlier analysis of approximately 610 of the donors, V segments were called functional above 56.7% productive rearrangements and were called segregating when the between-donor standard deviation exceeded 5%. A statistical classification framework was built for diagnosing cytomegalovirus status from the catalog of TCR beta chain sequences. In a later analysis, V and J genes were assigned by comparing TCR nucleotide sequences against IMGT/GENE-DB human TR gene sequences. In a later analysis, CDR3 sequences and most-parsimonious VDJ recombination scenarios were assigned using the TCRdist pipeline. In a later analysis, each TCR beta chain was defined by its CDR3 amino acid sequence together with its V-gene family, and reads without a unique V-gene family were excluded. To address suspected cross-contamination and a sequencing artifact, a later analysis removed several hundred highly shared, low-generation-probability nucleotide sequences. A later analysis calculated a clonal expansion index for each public chain from normalized within-repertoire ranks of inferred template counts. A later analysis computed generation probabilities with a VDJ recombination model fitted to out-of-frame rearrangements, and checked the results against IGoR. A later analysis scored TCR-TCR, TCR-HLA and TCR-CMV co-occurrence with hypergeometric tests, applying a repertoire-size bias correction to TCR pairs. To estimate false discovery rates, a later analysis permuted the HLA or CMV assignments 20 times. In a later analysis, co-occurring TCRs were grouped with DBSCAN, and TCRdist sequence similarity was added when clustering was performed within HLA-allele-positive subsets. Repertoires with fewer than 30,000 or more than 120,000 public chains were left out of co-occurrence clustering, as were a few repertoires with anomalous nucleotide sharing. The immuneACCESS repertoire file appears here via TCRdb, limited to in-frame rearrangements. These files lack a portion of the clones; in checked studies, under half of the deficit traces to unresolved V genes, and the cause of the others is not known. For V, J and clone size, that table is used; D and trimming come from the DNA. Counted in this sample were 150,000 or so clones; 70% to 80% of them appeared once. Roughly 7.7% of the sample goes to the ten largest clones.

Sequenced material: PBMCs. The sequence derives from a man between 25 and 39 years old in good health and CMV-seropositive.

For the CDR3, the sequence is CASSGPGTSAQSSYNEQFF. The nucleotides read TGTGCCAGCAGCGGTCCCGGGACTAGCGCCCAGAGCTCCTACAATGAGCAGTTCTTC. The chain is encoded by TRBV7-6 joined to TRBJ2-1; 10 bases in the junction line up with TRBD2. Unmatched junction bases come to 13, with V trimmed by 5 bases and J by 0 bases. Inclusive of the bounding cysteine and phenylalanine, the CDR3 is 19 residues long. The entry retains the CDR3 DNA only, 57 bases that are in frame from base 1. Looking up the germline V gene yields CDR1 SGHVS and CDR2 FNYEAQ.